Each of the 23 T cell receptor beta chains below was sequenced from the same sample in a study of T cell responses to AZD1222 COVID-19 vaccine. Here immunoSEQ multiplex PCR was the method, and the copy in TCRdb shows in-frame clones only, minus some. This table has approximately 140,000 clones, 89% appearing once. This specimen consisted of peripheral blood, obtained on day 0 of AZD1222 vaccination. These receptors all stem from an adult in good health.

The V and J genes are TRBV24-1 and TRBJ2-1; TRBD2 matches at 10 bases. Germline V gene lookup returns CDR1 KGHDR and CDR2 SFDVKD. The CDR3 loop spans 15 amino acids. V lost 4 bases to trimming and J lost 7 bases; unmatched junction nucleotides: 6. CDR3 amino acids: CATSEPSGSGNEQFF. CDR3 bases: TGTGCCACCAGTGAACCTAGCGGGAGCGGAAATGAGCAGTTCTTC.

The V gene is TRBV5-5, the J gene TRBJ2-1; D is possibly TRBD2 (5 bases). The germline V gene encodes CDR1 SGHKS and CDR2 YYEKEE (reference sequence). The CDR3 is 15 residues long. V lost 1 base and J 0 bases, leaving 8 bases between the germline ends. The CDR3 coding sequence is TGTGCCAGCAGCTTGAGGCGGGTCTCCTACAATGAGCAGTTCTTC. Translation: CASSLRRVSYNEQFF.

The gene calls are TRBV5-1 and TRBJ2-1; D unclear. Trimming pared 2 bases from V and 5 bases from J, leaving 23 bases between. The germline V gene encodes CDR1 SGHRS and CDR2 YFSETQ. The CDR3 has 18 residues. The CDR3 DNA reads as TGCGCCAGCAGCTTCTTTGGACCTGGGGAAACTATGAACAATGAGCAGTTCTTC. This translates into CASSFFGPGETMNNEQFF.

The chain carries TRBV18 and TRBJ2-2; 7 nucleotides align to TRBD2. Germline V CDR1 and CDR2: KGHSH, LQKENI. The V segment lost 5 bases and the J segment 2 bases; nucleotides outside the gene matches: 11. The CDR3 has 17 amino acids. The CDR3 DNA reads TGTGCCAGCTCAGCGGCCACTTCGGGACTAAACACCGGGGAGCTGTTTTTT. Translated: CASSAATSGLNTGELFF. The variable domain in full, with the rest retrieved from reference TRBV18 and TRBJ2-2, is NAGVMQNPRHLVRRRGQEARLRCSPMKGHSHVYWYRQLPEEGLKFMVYLQKENIIDESGMPKERFSAEFPKEGPSILRIQQVVRGDSAAYFCASSAATSGLNTGELFFGEGSRLTVL.

The chain has TRBV20-1 and TRBJ2-6; D is possibly TRBD1 (6 bases). This CDR3 is 12 amino acids long. Germline V gene data show CDR1 as DFQATT and CDR2 as SNEGSKA (reference sequence). The germline V and J ends were trimmed by 3 bases and 9 bases, with 9 bases remaining between them. CDR3 protein: CSASRQVNVLTF. The CDR3 DNA follows: TGCAGTGCTAGTAGACAGGTCAACGTCCTGACTTTC.

This sequence joins TRBV5-3 and TRBJ2-1; D unresolved. TRBV5-3 is recorded as an ORF, its role being uncertain. The CDR3 contains 16 residues. V was cut by 2 bases and J by 7 bases, with 19 bases left in between. The CDR3 region is CARSLAPTGPKNEQFF. The CDR3 region has the DNA TGTGCCAGAAGCTTAGCCCCGACGGGCCCTAAGAATGAGCAGTTCTTC.

The rearrangement uses TRBV5-1 and TRBJ2-1; 8 bases map to TRBD2. Germline lookup yields CDR1 SGHRS and CDR2 YFSETQ. Unmatched junction bases numbered 11, after V lost 6 bases and J lost 9 bases. The CDR3 sequence is 14 residues long. The CDR3, as DNA: TGCGCCAGCACCTCAAAGAGCGGGAGAGCTGAGCAGTTCTTC. Its translation is CASTSKSGRAEQFF.

The chain uses TRBV6-5 and TRBJ1-6; 8 nucleotides match TRBD1. The CDR3 is 15 amino acids. V was pared by 5 bases and J by 6 bases, with 6 bases of the junction left unmatched. Germline loops: CDR1 MNHEY, CDR2 SVGAGI. This CDR3 is CASSTQGAGNSPLHF. The DNA of the CDR3 is TGTGCCAGCAGTACCCAGGGGGCTGGTAATTCACCCCTCCACTTT.

The chain has TRBV6-2 or TRBV6-3 and TRBJ2-1; tentatively, D is TRBD1 (6 bases). Trimming took off 5 bases at V and 2 bases at J, with 16 bases between the two ends. Germline V gene lookup returns CDR1 MNHEY and CDR2 SVGEGT. CDR3 length: 16 amino acids. The chain's CDR3 is CASSPTGIFPYNEQFF. DNA of the CDR3: TGTGCCAGCAGTCCCACAGGGATATTTCCCTACAATGAGCAGTTCTTC.

V usage is TRBV6-5 and J usage is TRBJ2-1; tentative D call: TRBD2 (7 bases). Trimming left V 0 bases short and J 10 bases short, with 16 bases between. The CDR3 runs 15 residues. The germline V gene has CDR1 MNHEY and CDR2 SVGAGI. CDR3 bases: TGTGCCAGCAGTTACTCTAGGGGGGGCCTAGCGGAGCAGTTCTTC. It translates to CASSYSRGGLAEQFF.

The chain joins TRBV27 to TRBJ1-6; possible D gene TRBD1, 5 bases. Germline V gene lookup returns CDR1 MNHEY and CDR2 SMNVEV (reference sequence). The CDR3 runs to 15 residues. The V end lost 5 bases, the J end lost 10 bases, and 18 bases lay between the germline ends. The CDR3 loop reads CASSQGGGVFSPLHF. CDR3 sequence (DNA): TGTGCCAGCAGTCAGGGTGGGGGAGTATTCTCACCCCTCCACTTT.

The V and J genes are TRBV5-5 and TRBJ2-3, with D hard to call. CDR3 length: 14 residues. Per germline, CDR1 SGHKS and CDR2 YYEKEE (reference sequence). V was trimmed by 5 bases and J by 2 bases, leaving 12 bases between them. DNA for the CDR3: TGTGCCAGCAGTCCATCCGGGTACACAGATACGCAGTATTTT. Protein product: CASSPSGYTDTQYF.

This chain uses TRBV30 with TRBJ1-6; maybe TRBD1 (6 bases). Trimming cost V 3 bases and J 10 bases, with 19 bases left between them. Germline assignment: CDR1 GTSNPN and CDR2 SVGIG (reference sequence). There are 15 residues in the CDR3. The CDR3 nucleotides are TGTGCCTGGAGGACACTTAGGGGGGAGAGGTCACCCCTCCACTTT. This codes for CAWRTLRGERSPLHF.

This sequence joins TRBV3-1 (or the pseudogene TRBV3-2) and TRBJ2-3, with D tentatively TRBD2 (5 bases). The CDR3 contains 14 residues. The germline V gene has CDR1 LGHDT and CDR2 YNNKEL (reference sequence). Trimming shortened V by 0 bases and J by 5 bases, and 9 bases separated the two germline ends. CDR3 bases: TGTGCCAGCAGCCAAGATGTGGGGAGAGATACGCAGTATTTT. It codes for CASSQDVGRDTQYF.

In regard to this clone: Its ends do not fully match the called genes, so a read error is possible. The rearrangement joins TRBV29-1 to TRBJ2-7; 8 nucleotides line up with TRBD1. Germline V gene data show CDR1 as SQVTM and CDR2 as ANQGSEA. The length of the CDR3 is 13 residues. CDR3 sequence (DNA): TGCAGCGTTGAAGACAGGGGGCTCGACGAGCAGTATTTC. Protein: CSVEDRGLDEQYF.

The chain carries TRBV7-2 and TRBJ1-3; TRBD1 matches at 7 bases. J was trimmed by 4 bases and V by 2 bases; bases with no gene match: 11. The CDR3 runs to 17 residues. The V gene's germline CDR1 is SGHTA and CDR2 FQGNSA. The CDR3 spells CASSLFRGGAGGNTIYF. For the CDR3, the DNA is TGTGCCAGCAGCTTATTTAGAGGGGGCGCGGGAGGAAACACCATATATTTT.

The rearrangement joins TRBV4-3 to TRBJ1-2, with D maybe TRBD1 (5 bases). Germline V gives CDR1 LGHNA, CDR2 YSLEER. The CDR3 covers 14 residues. V shed 6 bases and J shed 4 bases, with 15 bases lying between them. The CDR3 bases are TGCGCCAGCAGGGGGACCATAGGCCCCTATGGCTACACCTTC. It codes for CASRGTIGPYGYTF.

This clone was counted once. This rearrangement joins TRBV19 to TRBJ2-4; D uncertain. The germline V gene has CDR1 LNHDA and CDR2 SQIVND (reference sequence). The V end lost 5 bases, the J end lost 0 bases, and 8 bases lay between the germline ends. This CDR3 spans 14 amino acids. CDR3 residues: CASSATGAKNIQYF. The CDR3 DNA sequence: TGTGCCAGTAGTGCTACGGGAGCCAAAAACATTCAGTACTTC.

V and J are TRBV6-2 or TRBV6-3 and TRBJ1-2, with D possibly being TRBD1 (5 bases). Germline lookup yields CDR1 MNHEY and CDR2 SVGEGT. The CDR3 covers 12 residues. Trimming stripped 6 bases from V and 5 bases from J, with 10 bases between. The CDR3 nucleotides read TGTGCCAGCAGCGGGGCCGGGTATGGCTACACCTTC. Its protein is CASSGAGYGYTF.

J is TRBJ2-6 and V is TRBV14; D remains unclear. The CDR3 covers 16 residues. The ends were cut back, 1 base at V and 0 bases at J, with 7 bases in the middle. CDR1 is SGHDN and CDR2 is FVKESK in the germline V gene. The CDR3, as DNA: TGTGCCAGCAGCCAAGGACCTTCCTCTGGGGCCAACGTCCTGACTTTC. Protein: CASSQGPSSGANVLTF.

The DNA of the CDR3 is TGTGCCAGCAGTTTCAGCCTCGGGCAGCCCCAGCATTTT. This sequence encodes CASSFSLGQPQHF. The chain recombines TRBV27 with TRBJ1-5; no clear D. Per the germline V gene, CDR1 is MNHEY and CDR2 is SMNVEV (reference sequence). The CDR3 sequence is 13 residues long. V was pared by 3 bases and J by 7 bases, with 10 bases between.

This chain joins TRBV5-4 and TRBJ2-5; 8 bases are shared with TRBD2. V trimming: 0 bases; J trimming: 1 base; junction bases outside the gene matches: 8. This CDR3 is built from 17 residues. Per germline, CDR1 SGHNT and CDR2 YYREEE (reference sequence). The CDR3 here is CASSLAIGSGIQETQYF. CDR3 DNA sequence: TGTGCCAGCAGCTTGGCCATAGGTAGCGGGATCCAAGAGACCCAGTACTTC.

The chain links TRBV5-4 to TRBJ1-1, with D possibly being TRBD1 (6 bases). This CDR3 has 18 residues. The germline gives CDR1 SGHNT, CDR2 YYREEE (reference sequence). V was pared by 4 bases and J by 0 bases, with 22 bases between. The CDR3 loop reads CASSGRQKGGLMNTEAFF. Written as DNA, the CDR3 is TGTGCCAGCAGCGGGCGACAGAAAGGGGGTTTAATGAACACTGAAGCTTTCTTT.